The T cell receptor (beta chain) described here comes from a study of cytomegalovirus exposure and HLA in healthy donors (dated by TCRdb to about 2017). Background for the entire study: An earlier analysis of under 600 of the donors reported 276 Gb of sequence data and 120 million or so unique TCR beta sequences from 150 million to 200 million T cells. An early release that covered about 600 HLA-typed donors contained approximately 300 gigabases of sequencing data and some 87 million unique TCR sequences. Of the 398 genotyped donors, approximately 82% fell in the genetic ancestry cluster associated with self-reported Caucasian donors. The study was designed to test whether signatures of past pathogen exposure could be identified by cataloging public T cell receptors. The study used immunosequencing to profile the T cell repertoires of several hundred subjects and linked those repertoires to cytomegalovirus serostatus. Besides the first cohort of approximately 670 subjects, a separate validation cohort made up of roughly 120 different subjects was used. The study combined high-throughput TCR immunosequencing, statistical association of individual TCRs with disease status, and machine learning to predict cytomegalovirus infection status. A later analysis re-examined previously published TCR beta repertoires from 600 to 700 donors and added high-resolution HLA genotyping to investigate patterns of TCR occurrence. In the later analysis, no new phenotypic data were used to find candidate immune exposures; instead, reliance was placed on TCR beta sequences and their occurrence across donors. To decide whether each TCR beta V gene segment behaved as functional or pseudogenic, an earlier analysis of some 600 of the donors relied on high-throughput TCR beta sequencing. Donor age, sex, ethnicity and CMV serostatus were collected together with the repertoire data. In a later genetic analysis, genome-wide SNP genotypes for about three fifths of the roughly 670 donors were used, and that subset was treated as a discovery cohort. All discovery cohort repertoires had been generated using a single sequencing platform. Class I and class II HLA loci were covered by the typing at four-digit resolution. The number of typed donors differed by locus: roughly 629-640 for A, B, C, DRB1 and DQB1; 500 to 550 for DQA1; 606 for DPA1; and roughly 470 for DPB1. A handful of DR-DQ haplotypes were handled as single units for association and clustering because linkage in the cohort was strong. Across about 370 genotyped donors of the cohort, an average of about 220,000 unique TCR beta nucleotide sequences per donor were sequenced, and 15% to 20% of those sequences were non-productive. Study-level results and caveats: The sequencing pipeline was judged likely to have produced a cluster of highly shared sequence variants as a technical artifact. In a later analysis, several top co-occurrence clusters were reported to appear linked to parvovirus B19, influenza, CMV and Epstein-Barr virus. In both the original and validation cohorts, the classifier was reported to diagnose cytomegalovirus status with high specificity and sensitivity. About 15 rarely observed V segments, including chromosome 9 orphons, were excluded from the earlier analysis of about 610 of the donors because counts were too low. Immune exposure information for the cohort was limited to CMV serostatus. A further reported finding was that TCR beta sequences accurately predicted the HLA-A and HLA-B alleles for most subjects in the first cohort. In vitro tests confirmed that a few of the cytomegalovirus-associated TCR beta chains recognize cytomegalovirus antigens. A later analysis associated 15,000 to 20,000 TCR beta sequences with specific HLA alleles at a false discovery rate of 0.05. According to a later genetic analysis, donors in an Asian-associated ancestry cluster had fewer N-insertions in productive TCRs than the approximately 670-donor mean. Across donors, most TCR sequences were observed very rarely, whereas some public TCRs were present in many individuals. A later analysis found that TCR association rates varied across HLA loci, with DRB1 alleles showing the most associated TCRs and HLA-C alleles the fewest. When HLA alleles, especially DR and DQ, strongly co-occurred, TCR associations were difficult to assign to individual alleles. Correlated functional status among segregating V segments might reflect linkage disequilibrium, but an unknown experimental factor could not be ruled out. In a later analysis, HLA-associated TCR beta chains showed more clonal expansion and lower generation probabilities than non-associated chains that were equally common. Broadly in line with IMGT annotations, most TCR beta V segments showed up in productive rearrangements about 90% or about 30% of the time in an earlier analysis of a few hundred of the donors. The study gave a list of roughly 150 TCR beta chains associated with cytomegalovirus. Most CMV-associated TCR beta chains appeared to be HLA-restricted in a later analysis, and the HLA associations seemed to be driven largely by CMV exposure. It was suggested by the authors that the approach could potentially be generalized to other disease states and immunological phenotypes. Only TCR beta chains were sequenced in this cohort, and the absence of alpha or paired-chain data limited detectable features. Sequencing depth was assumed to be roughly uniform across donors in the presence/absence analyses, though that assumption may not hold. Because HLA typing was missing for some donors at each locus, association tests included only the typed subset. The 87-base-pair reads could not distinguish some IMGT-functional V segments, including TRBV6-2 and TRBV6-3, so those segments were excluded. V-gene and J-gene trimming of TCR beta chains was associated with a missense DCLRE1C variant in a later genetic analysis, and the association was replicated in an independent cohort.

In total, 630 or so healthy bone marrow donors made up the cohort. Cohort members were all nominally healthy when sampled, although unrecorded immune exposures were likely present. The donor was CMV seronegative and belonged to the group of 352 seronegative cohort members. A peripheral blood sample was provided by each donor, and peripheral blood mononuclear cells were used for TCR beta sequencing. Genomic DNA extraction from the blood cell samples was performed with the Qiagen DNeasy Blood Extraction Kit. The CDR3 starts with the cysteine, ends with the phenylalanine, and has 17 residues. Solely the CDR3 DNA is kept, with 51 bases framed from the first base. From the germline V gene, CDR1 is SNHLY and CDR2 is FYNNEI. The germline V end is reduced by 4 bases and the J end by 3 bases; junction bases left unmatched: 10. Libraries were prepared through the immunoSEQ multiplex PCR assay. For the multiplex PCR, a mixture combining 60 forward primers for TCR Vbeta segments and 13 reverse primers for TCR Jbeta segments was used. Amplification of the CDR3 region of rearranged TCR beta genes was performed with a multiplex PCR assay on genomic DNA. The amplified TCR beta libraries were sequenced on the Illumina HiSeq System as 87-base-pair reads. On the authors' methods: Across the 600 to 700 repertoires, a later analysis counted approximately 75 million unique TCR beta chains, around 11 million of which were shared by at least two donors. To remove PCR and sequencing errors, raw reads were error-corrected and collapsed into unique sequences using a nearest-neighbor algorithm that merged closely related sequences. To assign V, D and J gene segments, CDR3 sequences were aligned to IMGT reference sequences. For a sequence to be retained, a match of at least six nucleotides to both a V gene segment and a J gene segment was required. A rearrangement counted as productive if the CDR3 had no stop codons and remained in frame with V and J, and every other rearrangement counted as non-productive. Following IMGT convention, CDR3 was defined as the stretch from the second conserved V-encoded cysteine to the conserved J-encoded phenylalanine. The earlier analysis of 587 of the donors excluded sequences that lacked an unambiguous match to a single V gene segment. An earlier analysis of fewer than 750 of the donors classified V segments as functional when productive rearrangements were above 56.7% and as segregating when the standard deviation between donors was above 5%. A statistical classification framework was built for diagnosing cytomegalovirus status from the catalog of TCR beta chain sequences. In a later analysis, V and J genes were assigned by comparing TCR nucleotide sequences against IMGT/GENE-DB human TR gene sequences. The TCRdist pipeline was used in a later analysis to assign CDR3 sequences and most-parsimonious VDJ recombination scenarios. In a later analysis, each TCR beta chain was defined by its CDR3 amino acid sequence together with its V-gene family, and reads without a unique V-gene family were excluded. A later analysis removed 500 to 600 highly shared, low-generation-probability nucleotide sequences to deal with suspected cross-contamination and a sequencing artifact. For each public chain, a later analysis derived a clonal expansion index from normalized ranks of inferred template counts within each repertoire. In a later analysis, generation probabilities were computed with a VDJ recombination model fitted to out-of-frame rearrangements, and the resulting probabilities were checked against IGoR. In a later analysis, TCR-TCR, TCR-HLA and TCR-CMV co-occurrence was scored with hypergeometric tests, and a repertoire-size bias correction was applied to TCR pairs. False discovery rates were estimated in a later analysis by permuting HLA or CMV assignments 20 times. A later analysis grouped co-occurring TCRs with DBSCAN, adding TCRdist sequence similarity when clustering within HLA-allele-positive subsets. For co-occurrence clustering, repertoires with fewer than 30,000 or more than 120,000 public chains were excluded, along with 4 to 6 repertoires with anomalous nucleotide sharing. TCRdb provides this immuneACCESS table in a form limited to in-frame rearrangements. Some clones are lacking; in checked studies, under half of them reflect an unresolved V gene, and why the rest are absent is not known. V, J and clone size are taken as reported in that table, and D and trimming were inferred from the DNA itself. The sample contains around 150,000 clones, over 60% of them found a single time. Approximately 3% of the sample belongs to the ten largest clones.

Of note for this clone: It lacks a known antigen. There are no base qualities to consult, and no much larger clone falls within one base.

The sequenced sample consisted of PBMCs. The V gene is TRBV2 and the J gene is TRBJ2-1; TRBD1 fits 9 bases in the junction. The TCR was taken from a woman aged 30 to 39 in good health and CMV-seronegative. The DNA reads TGTGCCAGCAGTGGGGGCCTCCGGGACAGGGTCTACAATGAGCAGTTCTTC. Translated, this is CASSGGLRDRVYNEQFF.